Following are 25 T cell receptor beta chains from one sample sequenced in a study of identical twins. TCRdb re-analysed the 5' RACE reads in MiXCR, keeping a single row per CDR3 protein. The sample has around 490,000 distinct CDR3 sequences; about a fifth are singletons. These same records also appear under a second study, on yellow fever vaccine responses in identical twins.

The sequenced sample consisted of CD4+ T cells sorted from blood. The receptors were sampled from a woman between 18 and 30 years old in good health.

This clonotype was counted between two and nine times. V and J are TRBV3-1 and TRBJ2-5, with a possible D match to TRBD1 (5 bases). The CDR3 length is 13 residues. CDR1 is LGHDT, CDR2 YNNKEL, per germline (reference sequence). V lost 0 bases and J lost 9, with 11 bases in between. The CDR3 DNA is TGTGCCAGCAGCCAAGAGGTCTTCAGGGCCCAGTACTTC. It translates to CASSQEVFRAQYF.

This clonotype was observed a handful of times. The chain links TRBV20-1 to TRBJ2-7, with 9 bases aligning to TRBD2. V dropped 1 base and J dropped 5; count of bases not matched to a gene: 6. Germline CDR1 DFQATT, CDR2 SNEGSKA (reference sequence). This CDR3 comprises 14 residues. Here the CDR3 DNA reads TGCAGTGCTAGAGCGTCGGCGGGAGGGGACGAGCAGTACTTC. Translating it yields CSARASAGGDEQYF.

V usage is TRBV7-3 and J usage is TRBJ2-2; the match to TRBD2 covers 10 bases. V shed 5 bases and J 3 bases; nucleotides not matched to a gene: 6. The CDR3 runs 16 residues. Germline values: CDR1 SGHTA, CDR2 FQGTGA. The CDR3 reads CASSPASGSYTGELFF. CDR3 sequence (DNA): TGTGCCAGCAGCCCAGCTAGCGGGAGTTACACCGGGGAGCTGTTTTTT.

This clonotype was observed a handful of times. The chain uses TRBV2 and TRBJ2-7; no reliable D call. This CDR3 has 15 amino acids. The germline V gene encodes CDR1 SNHLY and CDR2 FYNNEI. The germline V and J ends were trimmed by 1 base and 0 bases, with 10 bases remaining between them. CDR3 DNA sequence: TGTGCCAGCAGTGAAGTGGCGGTGGGCTCCTACGAGCAGTACTTC. Its translation is CASSEVAVGSYEQYF.

This clonotype was detected only a few times. The rearrangement joins TRBV5-1 to TRBJ2-5; 8 nucleotides line up with TRBD2. The junction had 8 bases not matched to a gene; V was cut back by 0 bases and J by 1 base. Germline-derived CDR1 and CDR2 are SGHRS and YFSETQ. The CDR3 extends over 17 amino acids. In DNA form, the CDR3 reads TGCGCCAGCAGCTTGGCCATCAAGCGGGGGAGCCAAGAGACCCAGTACTTC. Its translation: CASSLAIKRGSQETQYF.

The chain employs TRBV28 and TRBJ2-7; TRBD1 might be the D (6 bases). Trimming removed 5 bases from V and 2 bases from J, with 19 bases in between. Germline lookup yields CDR1 MDHEN and CDR2 SYDVKM. CDR3 length equals 16 residues. The CDR3 bases are TGTGCCAGCAGTAAGACCTACGGGACAATAGCCTACGAGCAGTACTTC. Translation: CASSKTYGTIAYEQYF.

The chain is built from TRBV6-5 and TRBJ2-3; TRBD2 agrees at 11 bases. This CDR3 region has 17 residues. V lost 1 base, J lost 9 bases, and 12 bases stayed unmatched. CDR1 is MNHEY, CDR2 SVGAGI, per germline. Written as DNA, the CDR3 is TGTGCCAGCAGTTACTACTCGACTAGCGGGGAGTGGCGAACGCAGTATTTT. This gives the protein CASSYYSTSGEWRTQYF.

This clonotype was seen a handful of times. V gene TRBV12-3 or TRBV12-4 combines with J gene TRBJ1-1; possible D gene TRBD1, 6 bases. Between the trimmed V and J ends, which lost 5 bases and 8 bases, there was a span of 15 bases. CDR3 length equals 13 residues. CDR3 amino acids: CASSSTGAQEAFF. CDR3 bases: TGTGCCAGCAGTAGCACGGGGGCGCAGGAAGCTTTCTTT.

The gene calls are TRBV20-1 and TRBJ2-3, with 12 positions matching TRBD2. V shed 6 bases, J shed 4 bases, and the junction held 5 bases outside the gene matches. CDR1 and CDR2 from the germline V gene are DFQATT and SNEGSKA (reference sequence). This CDR3 region has 14 residues. The CDR3 region has the DNA TGCAGTGCAACTAGACTAGCGGGAGCAGATACGCAGTATTTT. As protein: CSATRLAGADTQYF.

V and J are TRBV7-9 and TRBJ2-7; TRBD2 matches at 11 bases. Looked up from germline, CDR1 is SEHNR and CDR2 is FQNEAQ (reference sequence). The CDR3 has 17 residues. V lost 2 bases, J lost 1 base, and 7 bases stayed unmatched. The CDR3 DNA reads TGTGCCAGCAGCTTAACGGGACTAGCGGACCCTTCCTACGAGCAGTACTTC. Translation: CASSLTGLADPSYEQYF.

This clonotype has only a few counts. The V call is TRBV4-1, the J call TRBJ2-7, with a weak D call TRBD2 (5 bases). Germline CDR1 reads MGHRA; CDR2 reads YSYEKL. With 5 bases removed from V and 5 bases from J, the gap between germline ends came to 19 bases. This CDR3 has 15 residues. The CDR3 sequence: CASSVEGAIFHEQYF. The CDR3 DNA reads as TGCGCCAGCAGCGTAGAGGGAGCAATCTTCCACGAGCAGTACTTC.

The chain uses TRBV6-1 and TRBJ1-5, with D possibly TRBD1 on 5 matching bases. The CDR3 is 18 amino acids. V was shortened by 6 bases and J by 4 bases, with 25 bases between the two germline ends. Germline V lookup: CDR1 MNHNS, CDR2 SASEGT. The CDR3, as DNA: TGTGCCAGCAGGCCTGAAGAGAAGGGGTTTTTGGCGAATCAGCCCCAGCATTTT. This translates into CASRPEEKGFLANQPQHF.

In its sample, this clonotype was seen a few times. This sequence joins TRBV4-1 and TRBJ2-2; TRBD2 might be the D (5 bases). The CDR3 totals 18 residues. Per the germline V gene, CDR1 is MGHRA and CDR2 is YSYEKL. Trimming removed 1 base at V and 1 base at J, with 16 bases between. This CDR3 reads CASSQVGLEAVNTGELFF. CDR3 nucleotides: TGCGCCAGCAGCCAAGTGGGTTTGGAGGCGGTGAACACCGGGGAGCTGTTTTTT.

V usage is TRBV12-5 and J usage is TRBJ2-4; D is possibly TRBD2 (6 bases). Looked up from germline, CDR1 is LGHNT and CDR2 is FRNRAP. CDR3 length: 15 residues. V was shortened by 1 base and J by 1 base, with 8 bases between the two germline ends. The CDR3 DNA reads as TGTGCTAGTGGTTTGGGTCGGGGGGCCAAAAACATTCAGTACTTC. Protein: CASGLGRGAKNIQYF.

The chain recombines TRBV12-5 with TRBJ2-2; D is perhaps TRBD2 (6 bases). CDR3 length: 13 amino acids. V gave up 6 bases and J gave up 4 bases, with 9 bases separating them. Looked up from germline, CDR1 is LGHNT and CDR2 is FRNRAP. The CDR3 protein is CASGSGVTGELFF. In DNA form, the CDR3 reads TGTGCTAGTGGCTCGGGGGTCACCGGGGAGCTGTTTTTT. Looking up the rest from reference TRBV12-5 and TRBJ2-2 gives the full variable domain: DARVTQTPRHKVTEMGQEVTMRCQPILGHNTVFWYRQTMMQGLELLAYFRNRAPLDDSGMPKDRFSAEMPDATLATLKIQPSEPRDSAVYFCASGSGVTGELFFGEGSRLTVL.

The chain has TRBV20-1 and TRBJ2-5; TRBD1 aligns across 9 bases. CDR1 is DFQATT, CDR2 SNEGSKA, per germline (reference sequence). After removal of 1 base from V and 0 bases from J, the junction contained 15 bases not matched to a gene. This CDR3 has 19 residues. CDR3 coding DNA: TGCAGTGCTAGAGCCCCACTTCCCACAGGGGGCCTTTACCAAGAGACCCAGTACTTC. It codes for CSARAPLPTGGLYQETQYF.

This clonotype has just a few counts. This chain links TRBV18 with TRBJ1-1; D unresolved. The germline gives CDR1 KGHSH, CDR2 LQKENI. Trimming took off 3 bases at V and 4 bases at J, with 9 bases between the two ends. This CDR3 spans 13 amino acids. The CDR3 spells CASSPSSVTEAFF. In nucleotides, the CDR3 is TGTGCCAGCTCACCCTCTAGTGTCACTGAAGCTTTCTTT.

This clonotype turned up a few times. The chain employs TRBV18 and TRBJ2-2; no definite D call. Between the trimmed V and J ends, which lost 3 bases and 4 bases, there was a span of 9 bases. The CDR3 has 14 amino acids. The germline gives CDR1 KGHSH, CDR2 LQKENI. The CDR3 is CASSPYWATGELFF. The CDR3 region has the DNA TGTGCCAGCTCACCCTATTGGGCCACCGGGGAGCTGTTTTTT.

This clonotype appeared a few times. The chain joins TRBV11-2 to TRBJ2-1; 13 nucleotides line up with TRBD2. Germline CDR1 reads SGHAT; CDR2 reads FQNNGV. There are 18 residues in the CDR3. The V segment lost 0 bases and the J segment 5 bases; nucleotides outside the gene matches: 7. The CDR3 nucleotides read TGTGCCAGCAGCTTAGAGTGGGGGACTAGCGGGAAAAACAATGAGCAGTTCTTC. Translation: CASSLEWGTSGKNNEQFF.

This chain joins TRBV29-1 and TRBJ1-2, with D tentatively TRBD1 (5 bases). Germline lookup yields CDR1 SQVTM and CDR2 ANQGSEA. V lost 7 bases to trimming and J lost 8 bases, with 11 bases between them. The CDR3 is 10 residues long. The CDR3 region is CSDHRPGYTF. The CDR3 nucleotides read TGCAGCGACCACAGGCCCGGCTACACCTTC. The full variable domain, rest sourced from reference TRBV29-1 and TRBJ1-2, is SAVISQKPSRDICQRGTSLTIQCQVDSQVTMMFWYRQQPGQSLTLIATANQGSEATYESGFVIDKFPISRPNLTFSTLTVSNMSPEDSSIYLCSDHRPGYTFGSGTRLTVV.

V gene TRBV20-1 combines with J gene TRBJ1-6, with D unresolved. The V gene lost 5 bases and the J gene lost 6 bases, with 8 bases spanning the gap. This CDR3 has 12 residues. Germline values: CDR1 DFQATT, CDR2 SNEGSKA (reference sequence). The chain's CDR3 is CSAGRSNSPLHF. The CDR3 DNA reads as TGCAGTGCTGGCAGATCTAATTCACCCCTCCACTTT.

The V call is TRBV21-1, the J call TRBJ2-5; TRBD1 was called by the table and not checked on the DNA. TRBV21-1 is recorded as a pseudogene. The CDR3 runs to 17 residues. CDR3 amino acids: CASSKRWTGRGRETQYF. As DNA, the CDR3 is TGTGCCAGCAGCAAACGCTGGACAGGGAGAGGAAGAGAGACCCAGTACTTC.

The chain combines TRBV7-8 with TRBJ2-3; D may match TRBD1 or TRBD2 (5 bases each). Trimming pared 3 bases from V and 2 bases from J, leaving 12 bases between. The CDR3 is 15 amino acids. Germline CDR1 is SGHVS and CDR2 is FQNEAQ. The CDR3 coding sequence is TGTGCCAGCAGCTTGGCCTGGGGGATCACAGATACGCAGTATTTT. Amino acid sequence: CASSLAWGITDTQYF. The whole variable domain, filled in from reference TRBV7-8 and TRBJ2-3, reads GAGVSQSPRYKVAKRGQDVALRCDPISGHVSLFWYQQALGQGPEFLTYFQNEAQLDKSGLPSDRFFAERPEGSVSTLKIQRTQQEDSAVYLCASSLAWGITDTQYFGPGTRLTVL.

The chain carries TRBV4-1 and TRBJ2-4, with 10 positions matching TRBD2. The length of the CDR3 is 14 residues. Germline assignment: CDR1 MGHRA and CDR2 YSYEKL. The V gene end was trimmed by 4 bases and the J gene end by 6 bases; junction bases not matched to a gene: 3. CDR3 protein: CASSPLAGVNIQYF. The DNA for the CDR3 is TGCGCCAGCAGCCCCCTAGCGGGGGTAAACATTCAGTACTTC.

The J gene is TRBJ1-2, the V gene TRBV5-1; D not certain. This CDR3 spans 13 amino acids. Germline CDR1 is SGHRS and CDR2 is YFSETQ. V lost 0 bases and J lost 3, with 6 bases in between. The CDR3 DNA sequence: TGCGCCAGCAGCTTGGGACACGACTATGGCTACACCTTC. Encoded protein: CASSLGHDYGYTF.